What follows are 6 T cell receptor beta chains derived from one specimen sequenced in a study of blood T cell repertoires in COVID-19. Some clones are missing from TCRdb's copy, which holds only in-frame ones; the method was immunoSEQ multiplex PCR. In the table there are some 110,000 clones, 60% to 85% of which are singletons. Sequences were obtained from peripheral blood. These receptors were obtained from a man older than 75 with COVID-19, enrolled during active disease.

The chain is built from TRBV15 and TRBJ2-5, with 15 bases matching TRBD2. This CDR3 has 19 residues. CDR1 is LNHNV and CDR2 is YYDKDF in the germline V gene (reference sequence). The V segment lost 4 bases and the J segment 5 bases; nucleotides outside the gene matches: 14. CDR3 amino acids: CATSTGLAGGTLTRETQYF. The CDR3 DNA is TGTGCCACCAGCACAGGACTAGCGGGAGGGACCTTGACAAGGGAGACCCAGTACTTC. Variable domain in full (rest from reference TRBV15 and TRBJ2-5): DAMVIQNPRYQVTQFGKPVTLSCSQTLNHNVMYWYQQKSSQAPKLLFHYYDKDFNNEADTPDNFQSRRPNTSFCFLDIRSPGLGDTAMYLCATSTGLAGGTLTRETQYFGPGTRLLVL.

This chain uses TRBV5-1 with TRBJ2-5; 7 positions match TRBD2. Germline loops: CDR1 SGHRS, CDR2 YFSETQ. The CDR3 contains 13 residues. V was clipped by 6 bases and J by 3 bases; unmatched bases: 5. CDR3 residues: CASTAGDKETQYF. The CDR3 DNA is TGCGCCAGCACGGCGGGAGATAAAGAGACCCAGTACTTC.

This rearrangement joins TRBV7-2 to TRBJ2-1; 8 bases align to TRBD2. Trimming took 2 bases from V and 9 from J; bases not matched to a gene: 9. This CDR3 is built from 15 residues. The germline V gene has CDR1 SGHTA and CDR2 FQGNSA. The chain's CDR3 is CASSLRGSGSGEQFF. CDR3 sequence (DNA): TGTGCCAGCAGCTTAAGGGGAAGCGGGAGTGGTGAGCAGTTCTTC.

CDR3 bases: TGTGCCAGCAGCCCGGGACTAGCCCAAAAGGGCACCGGGGAGCTGTTTTTT. Translated: CASSPGLAQKGTGELFF. The chain joins TRBV7-9 to TRBJ2-2; TRBD2 matches at 9 bases. The V gene end was trimmed by 5 bases and the J gene end by 4 bases; junction bases not matched to a gene: 11. The CDR3 covers 17 residues. Germline V gene sequence: CDR1 SEHNR, CDR2 FQNEAQ (reference sequence). Based on the CDR3 plus reference TRBV7-9 and TRBJ2-2, the full variable domain is DTGVSQNPRHKITKRGQNVTFRCDPISEHNRLYWYRQTLGQGPEFLTYFQNEAQLEKSRLLSDRFSAERPKGSFSTLEIQRTEQGDSAMYLCASSPGLAQKGTGELFFGEGSRLTVL.

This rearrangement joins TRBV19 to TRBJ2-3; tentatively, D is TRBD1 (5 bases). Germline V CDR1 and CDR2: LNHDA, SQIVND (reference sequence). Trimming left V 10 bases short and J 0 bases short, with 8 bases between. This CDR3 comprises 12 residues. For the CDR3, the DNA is TGTGCCACCAGACAGAGCACAGATACGCAGTATTTT. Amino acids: CATRQSTDTQYF.

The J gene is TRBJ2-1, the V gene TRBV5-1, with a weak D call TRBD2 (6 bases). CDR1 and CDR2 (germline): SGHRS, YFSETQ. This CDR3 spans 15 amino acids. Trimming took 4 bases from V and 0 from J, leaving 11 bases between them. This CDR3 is CASSPGGSSYNEQFF. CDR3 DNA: TGCGCCAGCAGCCCCGGAGGGAGCTCCTACAATGAGCAGTTCTTC.